This passage covers 17 T cell receptor beta chains from one sample sequenced in a study of early T cells in non-severe SARS-CoV-2 infection. MiXCR, applied by TCRdb to the 5' RACE reads, yields one record per CDR3 protein. The sample has some 64,000 distinct CDR3 sequences, almost 9% seen once. Sequencing was performed on whole blood, taken at baseline. These receptors all come from an adult who was a healthcare worker with PCR-confirmed SARS-CoV-2 infection or an uninfected control (not recorded which).

This clonotype was recorded many times. The genes are TRBV5-1 and TRBJ2-5; D may be TRBD1 (5 bases). Germline CDR1 is SGHRS and CDR2 is YFSETQ. Between the trimmed V and J ends, which lost 3 bases and 2 bases, there was a span of 11 bases. This CDR3 has 14 amino acids. The CDR3 region is CASSYDAGQETQYF. The DNA for the CDR3 is TGCGCCAGCAGCTATGACGCAGGGCAAGAGACCCAGTACTTC.

This clonotype was picked up a small number of times. DNA for the CDR3: TGTGCCAGCAGCGTAGAGGACATTTACCTAATCTCAGCTGGCTACACCTTC. Translating it yields CASSVEDIYLISAGYTF. V is TRBV9 and J is TRBJ1-2, with a tentative D call TRBD1 (5 bases). Trimming took 0 bases from V and 7 from J, leaving 22 bases between them. In germline, CDR1 is SGDLS, CDR2 YYNGEE. The CDR3 has 17 residues.

This clonotype was counted ten times or more. This chain connects TRBV24-1 to TRBJ1-1; D unresolved. Between the trimmed V and J ends, which lost 3 bases and 11 bases, there was a span of 9 bases. Germline V gene lookup returns CDR1 KGHDR and CDR2 SFDVKD. The CDR3 is 11 residues long. CDR3: CATSDGTRAFF. In DNA form, the CDR3 reads TGTGCCACCAGTGATGGCACCCGGGCTTTCTTT.

This clonotype was detected a few times. This rearrangement joins TRBV10-1 to TRBJ2-2, with D perhaps matching TRBD1 (6 bases). The CDR3 is 14 amino acids. Looked up from germline, CDR1 is WNHNN and CDR2 is SYGVQD (reference sequence). V lost 4 bases and J lost 4, with 10 bases in between. The CDR3 coding sequence is TGCGCCAGCAGTGCGACAGGTGGCACCGGGGAGCTGTTTTTT. This encodes CASSATGGTGELFF.

This clonotype came up many times. This sequence joins TRBV24-1 and TRBJ1-2; D is unclear. The CDR3 contains 12 residues. The germline V and J ends were trimmed by 3 bases and 7 bases, with 8 bases remaining between them. The germline CDR1 and CDR2 sequences are KGHDR and SFDVKD. DNA of the CDR3: TGTGCCACCAGTGATGAATGGGGTGGCTACACCTTC. It codes for CATSDEWGGYTF.

The V gene is TRBV7-2, the J gene TRBJ2-1; a possible D gene is TRBD1 (6 bases). V was shortened by 5 bases and J by 4 bases, with 15 bases between the two germline ends. Germline CDR1 is SGHTA and CDR2 is FQGNSA. The CDR3 extends over 15 amino acids. As DNA, the CDR3 is TGTGCCAGCAGCCCCGGGACAAACCCTTACAATGAGCAGTTCTTC. Protein sequence: CASSPGTNPYNEQFF.

The chain has TRBV2 and TRBJ2-1; D uncertain. Germline assignment: CDR1 SNHLY and CDR2 FYNNEI. The CDR3 sequence is 13 residues long. V was clipped by 5 bases and J by 3 bases, with 8 bases between them. The CDR3, as DNA: TGTGCCAGCAGTCGTGACAACTACAATGAGCAGTTCTTC. Amino acids: CASSRDNYNEQFF. Drawing the rest from reference TRBV2 and TRBJ2-1, the complete variable domain is EPEVTQTPSHQVTQMGQEVILRCVPISNHLYFYWYRQILGQKVEFLVSFYNNEISEKSEIFDDQFSVERPDGSNFTLKIRSTKLEDSAMYFCASSRDNYNEQFFGPGTRLTVL.

The V call is TRBV7-8, the J call TRBJ2-1, with 12 positions matching TRBD2. The trim removed 5 bases at V and 7 bases at J, leaving 6 bases unmatched. This CDR3 comprises 15 residues. The V gene's germline CDR1 is SGHVS and CDR2 FQNEAQ. In DNA form, the CDR3 reads TGTGCCAGCAGCGCTAGCGGGAGGGCCAGAAATGAGCAGTTCTTC. Amino acid sequence: CASSASGRARNEQFF.

This clonotype appeared a few times. The V gene is TRBV12-3 or TRBV12-4, the J gene TRBJ2-7; D is uncertain. Trimming removed 1 base at V and 6 bases at J, with 7 bases between. The CDR3 length is 12 residues. The CDR3 nucleotides read TGTGCCAGCAGTTTAGTTCGTCCCGAGCAGTACTTC. This sequence encodes CASSLVRPEQYF.

This rearrangement joins TRBV27 to TRBJ2-7, with 7 bases lining up with TRBD1. J lost 4 bases, V lost 5 bases, and 5 bases had no gene match. CDR1 is MNHEY and CDR2 is SMNVEV in the germline V gene (reference sequence). CDR3 size: 13 residues. In nucleotides, the CDR3 is TGTGCCAGCAGTACCCGACAGGGATACGAGCAGTACTTC. It codes for CASSTRQGYEQYF.

This clonotype was found a few times. The J gene is TRBJ1-5, the V gene TRBV6-2 or TRBV6-3; no firm D call. The CDR3 is 12 residues long. Germline loops: CDR1 MNHEY, CDR2 SVGEGT. With 2 bases removed from V and 6 bases from J, the gap between germline ends came to 5 bases. CDR3 nucleotide sequence: TGTGCCAGCAGTTACGCTGGTCAGCCCCAGCATTTT. Amino acid sequence: CASSYAGQPQHF.

This clonotype was observed a few times. The CDR3 region has the DNA TGTGCCAGCAGCCCCTCCTGGGCGGGAGGTTCCTACGAGCAGTACTTC. The encoded protein is CASSPSWAGGSYEQYF. The chain has TRBV3-1 and TRBJ2-7, with 8 bases identical to TRBD2. Germline trimming cut 4 bases from V and 1 base from J; bases unmatched to any gene: 9. The germline V gene has CDR1 LGHDT and CDR2 YNNKEL (reference sequence). There are 16 residues in the CDR3.

A few counts support this clonotype. CDR3 sequence (DNA): TGTGCCAGCAGCAAGTGGGAATCGGATCAGCCCCAGCATTTT. It specifies CASSKWESDQPQHF. This sequence joins TRBV12-3 or TRBV12-4 and TRBJ1-5; D remains unclear. CDR3 length: 14 amino acids. V was cut by 6 bases and J by 5 bases, with 14 bases left in between.

This chain connects TRBV5-1 to TRBJ1-6, with 10 bases fitting TRBD1. With V trimmed by 4 bases and J by 7 bases, 5 bases remained unmatched. The V gene's germline CDR1 is SGHRS and CDR2 YFSETQ. This CDR3 spans 15 amino acids. CDR3 protein: CASSIGQGENSPLHF. CDR3 DNA sequence: TGCGCCAGCAGCATCGGACAGGGGGAGAATTCACCCCTCCACTTT.

The rearrangement links TRBV19 to TRBJ2-1, with 11 positions matching TRBD2. CDR1 and CDR2 from the germline V gene are LNHDA and SQIVND (reference sequence). Trimming took 1 base from V and 7 from J; bases not matched to a gene: 6. CDR3 length: 16 amino acids. Here the CDR3 reads CASSIGLAGGENEQFF. As DNA, the CDR3 is TGTGCCAGTAGTATAGGCCTAGCGGGAGGCGAGAATGAGCAGTTCTTC.

This clonotype was counted ten times or more. The chain links TRBV7-6 to TRBJ2-3; 7 positions agree with TRBD2. Germline CDR1 is SGHVS and CDR2 is FNYEAQ. With 0 bases clipped from V and 4 bases from J, the junction kept 4 bases outside the gene matches. CDR3 size: 15 residues. CDR3 loop: CASSLAYGRSDTQYF. The CDR3 DNA is TGTGCCAGCAGCTTAGCTTACGGGAGGTCAGATACGCAGTATTTT.

In this sample, this clonotype turned up a few times. The chain uses TRBV13 and TRBJ2-1; possibly TRBD2 for D (6 bases). V was cut by 0 bases and J by 7 bases, with 7 bases left in between. The CDR3 has 13 residues. Germline loops: CDR1 PRHDT, CDR2 FYEKMQ (reference sequence). The CDR3 DNA reads as TGTGCCAGCAGCTTAGGGGCGGGGAATGAGCAGTTCTTC. This gives the protein CASSLGAGNEQFF.